This T cell receptor (beta chain) came from a study of monozygotic twins with cystic fibrosis. General observations from the study: Co-twins had the most similar V usage for 13 of 16 pairs, J for 8. Unrelated CF individuals shared fewer identical clonotypes than monozygotic CF twins.

This clone was recorded once. The antigen is unknown. Data came from immunoSEQ multiplex PCR; TCRdb stores just in-frame clones and leaves some out. The repertoire holds 13,000 or so clones, with 80% to 90% as singletons. The CDR3 is 14 amino acids. V lost 6 bases, J lost 4 bases, and 3 bases stayed unmatched. CDR1 and CDR2 from the germline V gene are SGHAT and FQNNGV. Sequenced input: blood. The sequence was collected from a boy between 10 and 17 years old with cystic fibrosis. This sequence joins TRBV11-2 and TRBJ2-5; the match to TRBD2 covers 12 bases. The CDR3 nucleotides are TGTGCCAGCAGGTCGACTAGCGGGGGAGAGACCCAGTACTTC. This codes for CASRSTSGGETQYF. The full variable domain, rest sourced from reference TRBV11-2 and TRBJ2-5, is EAGVAQSPRYKIIEKRQSVAFWCNPISGHATLYWYQQILGQGPKLLIQFQNNGVVDDSQLPKDRFSAERLKGVDSTLKIQPAKLEDSAVYLCASRSTSGGETQYFGPGTRLLVL.